This is a list of T cell receptor beta chains from one sample in a study of Ad26.COV2.S vaccination and SARS-CoV-2 variants. The assay was immunoSEQ multiplex PCR, and TCRdb's table has in-frame clones only and misses some. The sample holds about 400,000 clones, 89% seen once. Here the sequenced sample was peripheral blood, taken in a trial of Ad26.COV2.S vaccine versus placebo. The source is a person between 18 and 65 years old who received the Ad26.COV2.S COVID-19 vaccine or a placebo. The CDR3 runs from the conserved cysteine through the conserved F or W. The D gene is left open where the match is weak. Clone sizes are given selectively: once, few, many, or a class where the clone is expanded.

len,v_gene,j_gene,abundance,d_gene,CDR3nt,CDR3aa
15,TRBV24-1,TRBJ2-1,once,TRBD1,TGTGCCACCAGTGACCCAAGACAGGGGATAGGTGAGCAGTTCTTC,CATSDPRQGIGEQFF
16,TRBV7-2,TRBJ1-3,once,NA,TGTGCCAGCAGCCCGCCGTGGGTTGAGTCTGGAAACACCATATATTTT,CASSPPWVESGNTIYF
13,TRBV4-2,TRBJ2-1,NA,NA,TGTGCCAGCAGCCAAGATGGTCTTGGGCAGTTATTCTTC,CASSQDGLGQLFF
13,TRBV19,TRBJ1-5,NA,NA,TGTGCCAGTAGTACCCAGGACAGACCCGTTCCGCATTTT,CASSTQDRPVPHF
16,TRBV6-5,TRBJ2-7,NA,NA,TGTGCCAGCAGTTTGAGGCGACCGGGACTCAAATACGAGCAGTACTTC,CASSLRRPGLKYEQYF
14,TRBV2,TRBJ2-7,once,NA,TGTGCCAGCATGTTGAAGGGTATAAAGAACGAGCAGTACTTC,CASMLKGIKNEQYF
13,TRBV28,TRBJ2-3,NA,NA,TGTGCCAGCAATAAGAGCGGCACAGATACGCAGTATTTT,CASNKSGTDTQYF
16,TRBV25-1,TRBJ1-4,NA,NA,TGTGCCAGCAGTTCCCTGGGGACCACGGGGGATGAAAAACTGTTTTTT,CASSSLGTTGDEKLFF
14,TRBV4-3,TRBJ2-2,NA,NA,TGCGCCAGCAGCCATCTCCTGAACACCGGGGAGCTGTTTTTT,CASSHLLNTGELFF
13,TRBV5-1,TRBJ1-6,once,NA,TGCGCCAGCGGATGGCGGAGTAATTCACCCCTCCACTTT,CASGWRSNSPLHF
13,TRBV14,TRBJ1-2,NA,NA,TGTGCCAGCAGCCAAGGCGGGGCCTATGGCTACACCTTC,CASSQGGAYGYTF